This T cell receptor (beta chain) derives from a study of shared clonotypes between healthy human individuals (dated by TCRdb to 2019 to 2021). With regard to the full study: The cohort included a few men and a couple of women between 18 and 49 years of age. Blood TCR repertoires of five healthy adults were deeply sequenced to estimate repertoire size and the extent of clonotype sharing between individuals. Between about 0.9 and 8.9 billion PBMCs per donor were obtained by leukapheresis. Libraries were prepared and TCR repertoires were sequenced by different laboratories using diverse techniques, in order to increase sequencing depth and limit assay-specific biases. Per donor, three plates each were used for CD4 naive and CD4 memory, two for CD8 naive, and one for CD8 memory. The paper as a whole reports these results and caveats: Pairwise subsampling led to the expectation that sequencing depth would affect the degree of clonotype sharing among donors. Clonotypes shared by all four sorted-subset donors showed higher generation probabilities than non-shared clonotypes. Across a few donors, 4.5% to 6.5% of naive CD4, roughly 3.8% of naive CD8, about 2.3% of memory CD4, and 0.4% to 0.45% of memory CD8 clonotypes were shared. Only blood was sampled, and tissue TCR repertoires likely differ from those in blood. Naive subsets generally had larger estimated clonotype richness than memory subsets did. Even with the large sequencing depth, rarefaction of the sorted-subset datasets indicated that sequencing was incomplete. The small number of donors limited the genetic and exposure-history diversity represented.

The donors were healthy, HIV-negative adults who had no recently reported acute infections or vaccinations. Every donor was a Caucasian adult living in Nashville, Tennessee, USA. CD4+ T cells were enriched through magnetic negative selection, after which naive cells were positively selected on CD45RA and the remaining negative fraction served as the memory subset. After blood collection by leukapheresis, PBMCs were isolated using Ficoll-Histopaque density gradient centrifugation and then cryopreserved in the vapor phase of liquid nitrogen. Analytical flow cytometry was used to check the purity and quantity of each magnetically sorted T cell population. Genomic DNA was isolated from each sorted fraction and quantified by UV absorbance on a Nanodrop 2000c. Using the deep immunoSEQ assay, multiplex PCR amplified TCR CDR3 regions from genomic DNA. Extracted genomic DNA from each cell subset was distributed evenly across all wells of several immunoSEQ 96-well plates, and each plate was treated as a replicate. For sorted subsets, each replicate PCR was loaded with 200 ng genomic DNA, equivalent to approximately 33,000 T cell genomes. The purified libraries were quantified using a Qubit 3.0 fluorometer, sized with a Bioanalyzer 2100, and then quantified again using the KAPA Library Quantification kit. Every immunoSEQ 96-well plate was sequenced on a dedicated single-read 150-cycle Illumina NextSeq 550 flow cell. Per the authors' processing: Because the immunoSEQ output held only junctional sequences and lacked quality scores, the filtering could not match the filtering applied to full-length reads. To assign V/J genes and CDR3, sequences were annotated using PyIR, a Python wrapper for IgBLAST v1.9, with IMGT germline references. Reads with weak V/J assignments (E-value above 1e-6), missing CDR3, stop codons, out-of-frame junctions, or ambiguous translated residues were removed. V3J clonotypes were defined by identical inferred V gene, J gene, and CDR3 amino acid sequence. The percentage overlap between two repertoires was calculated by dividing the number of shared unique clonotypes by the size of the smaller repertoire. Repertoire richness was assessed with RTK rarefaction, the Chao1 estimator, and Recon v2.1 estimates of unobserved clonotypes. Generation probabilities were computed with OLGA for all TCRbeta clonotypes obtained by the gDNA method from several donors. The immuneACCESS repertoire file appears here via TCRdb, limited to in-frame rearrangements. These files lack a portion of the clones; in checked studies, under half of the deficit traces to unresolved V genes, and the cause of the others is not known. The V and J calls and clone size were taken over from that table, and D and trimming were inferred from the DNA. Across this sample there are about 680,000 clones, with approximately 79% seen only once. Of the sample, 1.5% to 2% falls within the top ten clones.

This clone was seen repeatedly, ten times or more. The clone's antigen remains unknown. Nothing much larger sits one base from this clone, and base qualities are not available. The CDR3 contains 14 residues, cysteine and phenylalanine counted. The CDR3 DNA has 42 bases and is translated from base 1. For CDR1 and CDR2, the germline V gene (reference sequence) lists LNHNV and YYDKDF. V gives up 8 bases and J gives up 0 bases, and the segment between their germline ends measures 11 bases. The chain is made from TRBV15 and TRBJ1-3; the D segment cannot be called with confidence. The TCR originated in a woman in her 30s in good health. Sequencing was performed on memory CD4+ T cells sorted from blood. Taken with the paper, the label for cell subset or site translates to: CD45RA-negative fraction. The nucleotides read TGTGCCACCTCGTTACCCTCCTCTGGAAACACCATATATTTT. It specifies CATSLPSSGNTIYF.